This T cell receptor (beta chain) is drawn from a study of blood T cell repertoires in COVID-19. Study-wide context: Acute and convalescent COVID-19 specimens originated in the United States, Italy and Spain. PBMCs, B-cell-depleted T cells, or T cells provided the cDNA or gDNA that made up the material.

The table lists this clone with a count of one. The V gene end was trimmed by 3 bases and the J gene end by 4 bases; junction bases not matched to a gene: 11. This CDR3 spans 17 amino acids. Germline V gene sequence: CDR1 KGHSH, CDR2 LQKENI. This table comes from immunoSEQ multiplex PCR, and its TCRdb copy is limited to in-frame clones, with some not included. The sample holds tens of thousands of clones, roughly 80% seen once. Sequenced input: peripheral blood. The chain has TRBV18 and TRBJ1-5, with 8 bases matching TRBD1. The receptor was isolated from a human donor in a cohort sampled during active COVID-19. CDR3 sequence reads: CASSPRTGMASNQPQHF. CDR3 nucleotides: TGTGCCAGCTCACCGAGGACAGGGATGGCATCTAATCAGCCCCAGCATTTT.